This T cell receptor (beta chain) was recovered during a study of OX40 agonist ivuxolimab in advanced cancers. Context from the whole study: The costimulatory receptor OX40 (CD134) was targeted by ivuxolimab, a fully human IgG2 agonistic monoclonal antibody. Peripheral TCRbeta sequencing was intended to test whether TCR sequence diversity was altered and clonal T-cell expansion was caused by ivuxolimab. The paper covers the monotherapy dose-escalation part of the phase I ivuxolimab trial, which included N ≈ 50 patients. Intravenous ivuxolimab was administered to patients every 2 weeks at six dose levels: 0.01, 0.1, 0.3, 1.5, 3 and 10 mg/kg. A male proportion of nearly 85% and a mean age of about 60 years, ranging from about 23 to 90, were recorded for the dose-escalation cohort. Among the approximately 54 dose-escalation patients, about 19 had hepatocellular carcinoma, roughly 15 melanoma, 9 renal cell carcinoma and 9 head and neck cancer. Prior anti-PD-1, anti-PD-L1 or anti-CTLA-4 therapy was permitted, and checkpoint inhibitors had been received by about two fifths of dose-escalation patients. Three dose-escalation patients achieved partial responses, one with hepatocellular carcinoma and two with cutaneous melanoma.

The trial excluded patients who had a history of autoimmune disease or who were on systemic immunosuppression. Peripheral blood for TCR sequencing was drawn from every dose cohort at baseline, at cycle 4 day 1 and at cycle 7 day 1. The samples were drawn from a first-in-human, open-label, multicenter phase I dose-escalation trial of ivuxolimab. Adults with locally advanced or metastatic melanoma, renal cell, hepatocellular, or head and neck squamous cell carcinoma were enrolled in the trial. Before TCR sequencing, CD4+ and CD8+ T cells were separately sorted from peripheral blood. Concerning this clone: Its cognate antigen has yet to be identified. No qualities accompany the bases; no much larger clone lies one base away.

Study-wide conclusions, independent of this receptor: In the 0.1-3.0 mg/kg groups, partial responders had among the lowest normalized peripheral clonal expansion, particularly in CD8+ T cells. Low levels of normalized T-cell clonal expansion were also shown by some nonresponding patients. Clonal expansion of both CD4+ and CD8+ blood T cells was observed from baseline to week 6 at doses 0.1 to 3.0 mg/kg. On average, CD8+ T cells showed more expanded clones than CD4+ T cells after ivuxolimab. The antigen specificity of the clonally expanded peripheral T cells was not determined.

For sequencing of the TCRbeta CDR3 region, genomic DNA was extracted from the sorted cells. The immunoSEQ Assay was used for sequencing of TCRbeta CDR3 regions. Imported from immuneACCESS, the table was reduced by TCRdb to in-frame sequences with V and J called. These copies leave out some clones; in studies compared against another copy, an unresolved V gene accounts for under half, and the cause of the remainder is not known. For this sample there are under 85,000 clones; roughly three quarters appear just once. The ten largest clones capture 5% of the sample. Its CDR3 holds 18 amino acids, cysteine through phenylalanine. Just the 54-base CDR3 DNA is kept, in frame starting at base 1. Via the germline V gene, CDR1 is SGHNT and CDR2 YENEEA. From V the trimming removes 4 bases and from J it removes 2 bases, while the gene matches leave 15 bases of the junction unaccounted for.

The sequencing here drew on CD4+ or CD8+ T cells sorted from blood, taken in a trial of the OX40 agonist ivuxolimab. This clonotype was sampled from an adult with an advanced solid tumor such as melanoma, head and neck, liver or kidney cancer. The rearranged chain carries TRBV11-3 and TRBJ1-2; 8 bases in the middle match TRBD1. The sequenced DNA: TGTGCCAGCAGCTCAAGTAACCCGGCCGGGACAGGCAACTATGGCTACACCTTC. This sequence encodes CASSSSNPAGTGNYGYTF.